This T cell receptor beta chain comes out of a study of OX40 agonist ivuxolimab in advanced cancers. With 0 bases clipped from V and 4 bases from J, the junction kept 6 bases outside the gene matches. The CDR3 runs 15 residues. From germline, CDR1 is MNHEY and CDR2 SVGAGI. Profiled with immunoSEQ multiplex PCR; TCRdb holds only in-frame clones, not every one. The sample includes some 71,000 clones, approximately 91% of them seen just once. This receptor was obtained from an adult with an advanced solid tumor such as melanoma, head and neck, liver or kidney cancer. This rearrangement joins TRBV6-5 to TRBJ2-7; 7 bases match TRBD1. The sequences come from CD4+ or CD8+ T cells sorted from blood, collected in a trial of the OX40 agonist ivuxolimab. CDR3 nucleotide sequence: TGTGCCAGCAGTTACTCGTATGACAGGGAATACGAGCAGTACTTC. Protein: CASSYSYDREYEQYF.